One TCR beta chain is described in this entry. Relying on iRepertoire HTBI primers and Arm-PCR of CDR3 regions, the team built TCR beta libraries. In TCRdb, the multiplex PCR reads were re-called with MiXCR into one record per CDR3 protein. The top ten hold 20% to 25% of the sample, which has more than 300,000 distinct CDR3 sequences, roughly 16% seen once. The entry originates in a study of regulatory T cells in long-lasting Graves disease. Time point: newly diagnosed GD, antithyroid drugs for less than 3 months. RNA extracted from PBMCs served as the sequencing template. An endocrinology unit in Xi'an, China, supplied the patients. Looked up from germline, CDR1 is MGHRA and CDR2 is YSYEKL. V gave up 3 bases and J gave up 2 bases, with 12 bases separating them. CDR3 length equals 15 residues.

This clonotype was sampled from a female donor with Graves disease. The chain has TRBV4-1 and TRBJ2-3; D gene ambiguous. This material consisted of peripheral blood mononuclear cells (PBMCs), taken at new diagnosis, from a patient treated with antithyroid drugs. CDR3 nucleotide sequence: TGCGCCAGCAGCCAGGGAACTCCGATCACAGATACGCAGTATTTT. It specifies CASSQGTPITDTQYF.